The present T cell receptor beta chain was sequenced within a study of CD8 T cells in ankylosing spondylitis. Study-wide results and limits: The authors found the disease-linked clones to be CD8+ and relatively rare in peripheral blood. Earlier authors reported some of these motif variants in reactive arthritis synovial fluid and blood.

This clonotype was seen many times. Its matching antigen is unknown. TCRdb called the 5' RACE reads again in MiXCR, with one record for every CDR3 protein. The table includes 25,000 to 30,000 distinct CDR3 sequences, 7.9% detected once. This TCR came from a male donor with ankylosing spondylitis or in good health (not recorded which). The sample comprised blood.

The CDR3 loop is CASRARTGDMDTEAFF. CDR3 sequence (DNA): TGTGCCAGCAGGGCTAGGACAGGGGACATGGACACTGAAGCTTTCTTT. This chain joins TRBV2 and TRBJ1-1, with TRBD1 identical over 9 bases. V was clipped by 6 bases and J by 3 bases; unmatched bases: 11. Germline CDR1 reads SNHLY; CDR2 reads FYNNEI. This CDR3 comprises 16 residues. The variable domain in full, with the rest retrieved from reference TRBV2 and TRBJ1-1, is EPEVTQTPSHQVTQMGQEVILRCVPISNHLYFYWYRQILGQKVEFLVSFYNNEISEKSEIFDDQFSVERPDGSNFTLKIRSTKLEDSAMYFCASRARTGDMDTEAFFGQGTRLTVV.